A single sample is the source of the 19 T cell receptor beta chains below, sequenced in a study of blood T cell repertoires in COVID-19. The method was immunoSEQ multiplex PCR; TCRdb's version includes in-frame clones alone and lacks a portion of them. Of 45,000 to 50,000 clones listed, 80% to 90% are singletons. Sequencing was carried out using peripheral blood. These receptors originate from a man aged 50-59 years with acute or convalescent COVID-19.

The chain links TRBV28 to TRBJ2-1, with 9 bases identical to TRBD2. The trim removed 5 bases at V and 7 bases at J, leaving 12 bases unmatched. The germline V gene encodes CDR1 MDHEN and CDR2 SYDVKM. The CDR3 length is 16 residues. As DNA, the CDR3 is TGTGCCAGCAGTAGAAAACCGGGACTAGCAGGGAATGAGCAGTTCTTC. Translating gives CASSRKPGLAGNEQFF.

The chain carries TRBV2 and TRBJ2-7; 8 bases match TRBD2. V trimming: 8 bases; J trimming: 3 bases; junction bases outside the gene matches: 9. CDR1 and CDR2 (germline): SNHLY, FYNNEI. The CDR3 contains 14 residues. CDR3 DNA: TGTGCCAGCGAAAAGGCACTAGCGGTCTACGAGCAGTACTTC. As protein: CASEKALAVYEQYF.

The V gene is TRBV24-1, the J gene TRBJ2-1; the match to TRBD1 covers 8 bases. Trimming at V came to 0 bases and at J to 4 bases, leaving 16 bases not matched to a gene. CDR1 is KGHDR, CDR2 SFDVKD, per germline. The CDR3 covers 20 residues. CDR3 residues: CATSDLGVAGGTGRYNEQFF. CDR3 DNA: TGTGCCACCAGTGATTTGGGGGTCGCAGGGGGCACGGGTCGATACAATGAGCAGTTCTTC.

The V and J genes are TRBV6-2 or TRBV6-3 and TRBJ1-2; 11 nucleotides line up with TRBD1. The V and J ends lost 6 bases and 2 bases, in that order; junction bases with no gene match: 11. This CDR3 contains 17 residues. Looked up from germline, CDR1 is MNHEY and CDR2 is SVGEGT. The DNA for the CDR3 is TGTGCCAGCAGCCTTGACCGGGACAGGGGGACCAACTATGGCTACACCTTC. It translates to CASSLDRDRGTNYGYTF.

The chain uses TRBV19 and TRBJ1-1; D unresolved. V lost 4 bases and J 5 bases, leaving 17 bases between the germline ends. The CDR3 covers 15 residues. The germline gives CDR1 LNHDA, CDR2 SQIVND (reference sequence). CDR3 protein: CASSTYSPGRTEAFF. The CDR3 nucleotides read TGTGCCAGTAGTACATACAGCCCCGGGAGAACTGAAGCTTTCTTT.

V usage is TRBV9 and J usage is TRBJ1-1, with TRBD1 as a possible D gene (5 bases). The germline V and J ends were trimmed by 2 bases and 5 bases, with 13 bases remaining between them. Germline V gene data show CDR1 as SGDLS and CDR2 as YYNGEE. The CDR3 is 14 residues long. CDR3 in DNA: TGTGCCAGCAGCGTGGGCGATGGGACTACTGAAGCTTTCTTT. This gives the protein CASSVGDGTTEAFF.

This chain joins TRBV6-5 and TRBJ1-1; D unresolved. Per the germline V gene, CDR1 is MNHEY and CDR2 is SVGAGI. The V end lost 0 bases, the J end lost 3 bases, and 14 bases lay between the germline ends. This CDR3 is 16 amino acids long. The DNA for the CDR3 is TGTGCCAGCAGTTACTCGAGGGTGGTCGCGTACACTGAAGCTTTCTTT. Translated, it gives CASSYSRVVAYTEAFF.

About this clone: One end of the junction varies from germline; a read error may be responsible. J is TRBJ2-5 and V is TRBV2; 10 bases match TRBD1. CDR3 size: 14 residues. Germline assignment: CDR1 SNHLY and CDR2 FYNNEI. The CDR3 spells CANSRDRGQETQYF. CDR3 DNA: TGTGCCAACAGTCGGGACAGGGGACAAGAGACCCAGTACTTC.

This clone came up a few times. The V gene is TRBV13, the J gene TRBJ1-3; maybe TRBD1 (5 bases). The germline V gene has CDR1 PRHDT and CDR2 FYEKMQ (reference sequence). V lost 3 bases and J lost 3, with 12 bases in between. The CDR3 loop spans 15 amino acids. For the CDR3, the DNA is TGTGCCAGCAGCTTCCTGACAGAGCTTGGAAACACCATATATTTT. Translation: CASSFLTELGNTIYF.

The chain employs TRBV3-1 (or the pseudogene TRBV3-2) and TRBJ1-2, with D hard to call. Per germline, CDR1 LGHDT and CDR2 YNNKEL (reference sequence). Between the trimmed V and J ends, which lost 0 bases and 3 bases, there was a span of 5 bases. The CDR3 has 13 amino acids. CDR3 protein: CASSQEAHYGYTF. The CDR3 DNA reads as TGTGCCAGCAGCCAAGAGGCCCACTATGGCTACACCTTC.

The chain has TRBV18 and TRBJ2-6; D possibly corresponds to TRBD1 (6 bases). The germline V and J ends were trimmed by 3 bases and 0 bases, with 18 bases remaining between them. Germline assignment: CDR1 KGHSH and CDR2 LQKENI. The CDR3 consists of 19 residues. The CDR3 region is CASSPTRQAGHSGANVLTF. CDR3 coding DNA: TGTGCCAGCTCACCGACGAGACAGGCCGGACACTCTGGGGCCAACGTCCTGACTTTC.

The chain links TRBV13 to TRBJ2-3; TRBD1 is a possible D gene (7 bases). The germline V gene encodes CDR1 PRHDT and CDR2 FYEKMQ (reference sequence). With 5 bases removed from V and 1 base from J, the gap between germline ends came to 19 bases. This CDR3 comprises 17 residues. CDR3 bases: TGTGCCAGCAGCGCGGGACTTACAGGGGTCGGCACAGATACGCAGTATTTT. Its translation: CASSAGLTGVGTDTQYF.

The chain carries TRBV5-4 and TRBJ1-2; D remains ambiguous. Germline V gene lookup returns CDR1 SGHNT and CDR2 YYREEE (reference sequence). V was cut by 7 bases and J by 2 bases, with 12 bases left in between. The CDR3 runs to 13 residues. CDR3 DNA sequence: TGTGCCAGCGGGCAGGATTCGAACTATGGCTACACCTTC. This encodes CASGQDSNYGYTF.

This chain connects TRBV19 to TRBJ2-3, with TRBD1 as a possible D gene (6 bases). The CDR3 is made up of 14 amino acids. Looked up from germline, CDR1 is LNHDA and CDR2 is SQIVND (reference sequence). The V and J ends lost 2 bases and 4 bases respectively, with 10 bases between them. The CDR3 coding sequence is TGTGCCAGTAGTATAAGGGGGACCCCAGATACGCAGTATTTT. Amino acids: CASSIRGTPDTQYF.

The genes are TRBV5-1 and TRBJ1-1; 9 nucleotides line up with TRBD1. The CDR3 is 14 residues long. In germline, CDR1 is SGHRS, CDR2 YFSETQ. Losses at the gene ends were 4 bases for V and 4 bases for J; bases not matched to a gene: 5. CDR3 bases: TGCGCCAGCAGCGGACAGGGGTCGGGCACTGAAGCTTTCTTT. As protein: CASSGQGSGTEAFF. The complete variable domain, with remaining parts taken from reference TRBV5-1 and TRBJ1-1, reads KAGVTQTPRYLIKTRGQQVTLSCSPISGHRSVSWYQQTPGQGLQFLFEYFSETQRNKGNFPGRFSGRQFSNSRSEMNVSTLELGDSALYLCASSGQGSGTEAFFGQGTRLTVV.

The V gene is TRBV24-1, the J gene TRBJ2-1, with TRBD2 identical over 9 bases. CDR3 length: 15 residues. V lost 3 bases and J lost 9; bases outside the gene matches: 8. CDR1 and CDR2 from the germline V gene are KGHDR and SFDVKD. The CDR3 protein is CATSDPRGGDTEQFF. CDR3 nucleotide sequence: TGTGCCACCAGTGATCCCCGCGGGGGGGATACTGAGCAGTTCTTC.

The chain recombines TRBV4-1 with TRBJ2-7; tentatively, D is TRBD1 (6 bases). Germline V CDR1 and CDR2: MGHRA, YSYEKL. CDR3 length equals 14 residues. V was pared by 0 bases and J by 2 bases, with 8 bases between. CDR3 residues: CASSQDGQTYEQYF. The DNA of the CDR3 is TGCGCCAGCAGCCAAGACGGACAGACCTACGAGCAGTACTTC.

The chain combines TRBV5-1 with TRBJ2-3; possibly TRBD2 for D (7 bases). This CDR3 has 15 residues. Per germline, CDR1 SGHRS and CDR2 YFSETQ. V lost 4 bases, J lost 3 bases, and 15 bases lay in between. The CDR3 loop is CASSPGGGATDTQYF. The CDR3 coding sequence is TGCGCCAGCAGCCCGGGTGGGGGGGCTACAGATACGCAGTATTTT.

The chain employs TRBV27 and TRBJ1-2, with 9 nucleotides matching TRBD1. V was pared by 4 bases and J by 7 bases, with 10 bases of the junction left unmatched. Germline CDR1 is MNHEY and CDR2 is SMNVEV (reference sequence). The CDR3 runs to 15 residues. In DNA, the CDR3 is TGTGCCAGCAGTTCCCAGGGACAGGGCGAGGGTGGCTACACCTTC. Its protein is CASSSQGQGEGGYTF.